These 19 T cell receptor beta chains share one sample of origin, sequenced in a study of blood T cell repertoires in COVID-19. Assay used: immunoSEQ multiplex PCR; TCRdb lists only in-frame clones, some missing. The sample records 75,000 to 85,000 clones, more than 75% being singletons. Input material: peripheral blood. The receptors were sampled from a human donor in a cohort sampled during active COVID-19.

The chain combines TRBV5-1 with TRBJ1-4; no reliable D call. The ends were cut back, 1 base at V and 5 bases at J, with 12 bases in the middle. This CDR3 region has 15 residues. Germline V CDR1 and CDR2: SGHRS, YFSETQ. The CDR3 here is CASSLLGAVNEKLFF. In nucleotides, the CDR3 is TGCGCCAGCAGCTTGTTGGGAGCTGTAAATGAAAAACTGTTTTTT.

This rearrangement joins TRBV5-1 to TRBJ1-1; the match to TRBD1 covers 8 bases. V lost 5 bases, J lost 2 bases, and 8 bases stayed unmatched. Germline values: CDR1 SGHRS, CDR2 YFSETQ. The CDR3 has 15 amino acids. CDR3 DNA sequence: TGCGCCAGCAGAGATAACAGGGGGAAAAACACTGAAGCTTTCTTT. It translates to CASRDNRGKNTEAFF.

J is TRBJ1-2 and V is TRBV30; tentatively, D is TRBD1 (5 bases). This CDR3 has 16 residues. V lost 2 bases to trimming and J lost 8 bases, with 24 bases between them. CDR1 GTSNPN and CDR2 SVGIG come from the germline V gene (reference sequence). CDR3 protein: CAWSPGLGRVVWGYTF. In DNA, the CDR3 is TGTGCCTGGAGTCCAGGGTTGGGTCGGGTTGTTTGGGGCTACACCTTC.

This rearrangement joins TRBV18 to TRBJ2-7, with 8 nucleotides matching TRBD1. With V trimmed by 2 bases and J by 4 bases, 7 bases remained unmatched. Looked up from germline, CDR1 is KGHSH and CDR2 is LQKENI. This CDR3 has 15 amino acids. The CDR3 loop is CASSPMTGVPYEQYF. The CDR3 bases are TGTGCCAGCTCACCAATGACAGGGGTCCCTTACGAGCAGTACTTC.

J is TRBJ1-2 and V is TRBV7-3; TRBD1 is a possible D gene (5 bases). CDR1 is SGHTA, CDR2 FQGTGA, per germline. The CDR3 length is 13 residues. V dropped 2 bases and J dropped 4 bases, with 8 bases sitting between them. DNA for the CDR3: TGTGCCAGCAGCTTACAGGGTTCCTATGGCTACACCTTC. It yields the protein CASSLQGSYGYTF.

The chain employs TRBV5-1 and TRBJ1-2; 9 bases agree with TRBD1. Germline CDR1 reads SGHRS; CDR2 reads YFSETQ. J lost 3 bases, V lost 4 bases, and 4 bases had no gene match. This CDR3 region has 14 residues. This CDR3 reads CASSQGQGDYGYTF. The CDR3 DNA reads as TGCGCCAGCAGCCAGGGACAGGGTGACTATGGCTACACCTTC. The whole variable domain, remainder taken from reference TRBV5-1 and TRBJ1-2, is KAGVTQTPRYLIKTRGQQVTLSCSPISGHRSVSWYQQTPGQGLQFLFEYFSETQRNKGNFPGRFSGRQFSNSRSEMNVSTLELGDSALYLCASSQGQGDYGYTFGSGTRLTVV.

This sequence joins TRBV12-3 or TRBV12-4 and TRBJ2-3; D uncertain. Deletions cut 7 bases from V and 1 base from J, with 3 bases between. The CDR3 runs 11 residues. CDR3 bases: TGTGCCAGCACTCGCACAGATACGCAGTATTTT. As protein: CASTRTDTQYF.

The CDR3 loop reads CASSLGSGGLNYGYTF. The CDR3 DNA reads as TGTGCCAGCAGCTTGGGGTCAGGGGGCCTAAACTATGGCTACACCTTC. The chain employs TRBV5-6 and TRBJ1-2, with 8 bases identical to TRBD1. From germline, CDR1 is SGHDT and CDR2 YYEEEE. This CDR3 region has 16 residues. V dropped 0 bases and J dropped 2; count of bases not matched to a gene: 6.

The J gene is TRBJ1-1, the V gene TRBV6-6, with no clear D. The germline V and J ends were trimmed by 7 bases and 5 bases, with 11 bases remaining between them. The germline V gene has CDR1 MNHNY and CDR2 SVGAGI (reference sequence). This CDR3 has 12 amino acids. CDR3 region: CASTPIETEAFF. As DNA, the CDR3 is TGTGCCAGCACCCCCATCGAGACTGAAGCTTTCTTT.

The CDR3 coding sequence is TGTGCCAGCAGCTTAGCTCCGGGTCCTTTGGCCGACGAGCAGTACTTC. It yields the protein CASSLAPGPLADEQYF. This sequence joins TRBV7-3 and TRBJ2-7; no reliable D call. The germline CDR1 and CDR2 sequences are SGHTA and FQGTGA. The CDR3 runs 16 residues. Trimming left V 2 bases short and J 5 bases short, with 19 bases between.

A note on this clone: The germline gene is not matched at one end of the junction; a read error may be the cause. The sample carries other DNA sequences with the same CDR3. The CDR3 loop is CAWNLGPSEPEQYF. CDR3 coding DNA: TGTGCCTGGAATCTGGGCCCCTCAGAACCCGAGCAGTATTTC. V and J are TRBV30 and TRBJ2-7, with D uncertain. The germline gives CDR1 GTSNPN, CDR2 SVGIG (reference sequence). This CDR3 has 14 amino acids.

The rearrangement joins TRBV27 to TRBJ1-1; 9 nucleotides match TRBD1. Trimming at V came to 4 bases and at J to 9 bases, leaving 9 bases not matched to a gene. The CDR3 loop spans 14 amino acids. Germline lookup yields CDR1 MNHEY and CDR2 SMNVEV (reference sequence). The CDR3 DNA sequence: TGTGCCAGCAGTTCAAACTTAGGACAGGGGCAAGCTTTCTTT. It codes for CASSSNLGQGQAFF.

The V and J genes are TRBV7-9 and TRBJ2-1, with 9 bases aligning to TRBD1. The CDR3 is made up of 14 amino acids. In germline, CDR1 is SEHNR, CDR2 FQNEAQ (reference sequence). The ends lost 1 base at V and 7 bases at J; junction bases unmatched: 2. CDR3 coding DNA: TGTGCCAGCAGCTTAGGGGACAGGGATAATGAGCAGTTCTTC. Protein sequence: CASSLGDRDNEQFF. Full variable domain (missing parts from reference TRBV7-9 and TRBJ2-1): DTGVSQNPRHKITKRGQNVTFRCDPISEHNRLYWYRQTLGQGPEFLTYFQNEAQLEKSRLLSDRFSAERPKGSFSTLEIQRTEQGDSAMYLCASSLGDRDNEQFFGPGTRLTVL.

This clone was counted once. V gene TRBV11-3 combines with J gene TRBJ2-7, with TRBD1 identical over 7 bases. The germline V gene has CDR1 SGHNT and CDR2 YENEEA. The CDR3 spans 14 residues. The V gene end was trimmed by 5 bases and the J gene end by 3 bases; junction bases not matched to a gene: 7. Here the CDR3 reads CASSPPGQDYEQYF. DNA for the CDR3: TGTGCCAGCAGCCCTCCAGGACAGGACTACGAGCAGTACTTC.

The V call is TRBV6-5, the J call TRBJ1-5, with TRBD1 matching over 9 bases. Per the germline V gene, CDR1 is MNHEY and CDR2 is SVGAGI. The CDR3 runs to 15 residues. Trimming took 6 bases from V and 1 from J; bases not matched to a gene: 4. The CDR3 sequence is CASRQTGGSNQPQHF. CDR3 DNA: TGTGCCAGCAGACAGACAGGGGGGAGCAATCAGCCCCAGCATTTT.

The gene calls are TRBV7-2 and TRBJ2-7; 8 bases fit TRBD2. Germline V lookup: CDR1 SGHTA, CDR2 FQGNSA. The V and J ends lost 2 bases and 6 bases, in that order; junction bases with no gene match: 6. CDR3 length equals 14 residues. The CDR3 nucleotides are TGTGCCAGCAGCTTACCTGGACTAGCTCGCGAGCAGTACTTC. As protein: CASSLPGLAREQYF.

V is TRBV20-1 and J is TRBJ2-5; D is perhaps TRBD2 (6 bases). V was clipped by 3 bases and J by 5 bases, with 19 bases between them. The CDR3 spans 15 residues. The germline CDR1 and CDR2 sequences are DFQATT and SNEGSKA (reference sequence). The DNA of the CDR3 is TGCAGTGCTAGTCAGGCGGGGAACGTCGTTGAGACCCAGTACTTC. Its translation: CSASQAGNVVETQYF.

A few counts support this clone. J is TRBJ2-3 and V is TRBV9; a weak D match, TRBD2 (7 bases). Germline V CDR1 and CDR2: SGDLS, YYNGEE. The CDR3 is made up of 14 amino acids. V was trimmed by 6 bases and J by 6 bases, leaving 17 bases between them. CDR3 sequence reads: CASTVGGLGDTQYF. CDR3 sequence (DNA): TGTGCCAGCACCGTGGGGGGGCTGGGGGATACGCAGTATTTT.

The J gene is TRBJ1-2, the V gene TRBV5-6; D ambiguous. The germline V and J ends were trimmed by 1 base and 8 bases, with 9 bases remaining between them. CDR1 is SGHDT and CDR2 is YYEEEE in the germline V gene. This CDR3 is 12 amino acids long. CDR3 nucleotide sequence: TGTGCCAGCAGCTTGAGGGAGGAGGGCTACACCTTC. Encoded protein: CASSLREEGYTF.